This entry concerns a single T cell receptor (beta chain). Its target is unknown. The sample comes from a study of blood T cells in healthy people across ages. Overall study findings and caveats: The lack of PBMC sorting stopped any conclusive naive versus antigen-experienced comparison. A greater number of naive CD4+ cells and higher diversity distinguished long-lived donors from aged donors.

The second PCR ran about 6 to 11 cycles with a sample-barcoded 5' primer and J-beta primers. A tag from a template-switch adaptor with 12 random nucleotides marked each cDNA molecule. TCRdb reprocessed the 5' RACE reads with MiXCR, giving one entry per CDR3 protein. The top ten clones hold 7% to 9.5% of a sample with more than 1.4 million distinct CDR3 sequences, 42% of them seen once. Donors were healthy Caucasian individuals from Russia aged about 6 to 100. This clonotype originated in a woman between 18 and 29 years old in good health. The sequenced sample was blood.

CDR3: CASSHPRGSSGGPNNEQFF. CDR3 DNA: TGTGCCAGCAGCCACCCTCGGGGGTCTAGCGGGGGCCCAAACAATGAGCAGTTCTTC. V usage is TRBV9 and J usage is TRBJ2-1, with TRBD2 identical over 10 bases. This CDR3 has 19 amino acids. V was clipped by 4 bases and J by 5 bases; unmatched bases: 18. Germline CDR1 reads SGDLS; CDR2 reads YYNGEE. Full variable domain (remainder filled in from reference TRBV9 and TRBJ2-1): DSGVTQTPKHLITATGQRVTLRCSPRSGDLSVYWYQQSLDQGLQFLIQYYNGEERAKGNILERFSAQQFPDLHSELNLSSLELGDSALYFCASSHPRGSSGGPNNEQFFGPGTRLTVL.